A selection of T cell receptor beta chains follows, all from one sample in a study of CD8 T cells in Susac syndrome. TCRdb reanalysed the immunoSEQ multiplex PCR reads using MiXCR and keeps one entry per CDR3 protein. The table has some 26,000 distinct CDR3 sequences, around 95% seen once; the top ten hold around 0.3%. Sequencing input: CD8+ T cells from PBMCs. These TCRs come from a human donor in good health. CDR3s include the opening cysteine and the closing phenylalanine or tryptophan. Fields, in order: V gene, J gene, clone size, D gene, CDR3 DNA, CDR3 protein. A D gene is named only where the DNA matches it firmly. Clone size is stated in some rows and not others, as once, few, many or a class when expanded.

>TRBV12-3/TRBV12-4|TRBJ1-1|-|-
TGTGCCAGCAGTTATACAGGGAGGCCTTTCTTT
CASSYTGRPFF
>TRBV11-2|TRBJ2-1|-|-
TGTGCCAGCAGCCCCACCGTGTTTAAGAGCCCTTACTACAATGAGCAGTTCTTC
CASSPTVFKSPYYNEQFF
>TRBV2|TRBJ2-1|-|-
TGTGCCAGCAATGCCCCTTCTACAGGGAGCAATGAGCAGTTCTTC
CASNAPSTGSNEQFF
>TRBV6-5|TRBJ2-7|-|-
TGTGCCAGCACCATCTTCAGGGACGGGCGCGAGCAGTACTTC
CASTIFRDGREQYF
>TRBV7-2|TRBJ2-7|-|TRBD1
TGTGCCAGCAGCCCATTCAGGGGGCCGAACTACGAGCAGTACTTC
CASSPFRGPNYEQYF
>TRBV27|TRBJ2-4|-|-
TGTGCCAGCAGTTTTGGGGGTGGCAAAAACATTCAGTACTTC
CASSFGGGKNIQYF
>TRBV9|TRBJ2-7|-|-
TGTGCCAGCAGCGTTGACAGCGACGCTACCTACGAGCAGTACTTC
CASSVDSDATYEQYF
>TRBV20-1|TRBJ2-6|-|-
TGCAGTGCTACCCTACCCTCTGGGGCCAACGTCCTGACTTTC
CSATLPSGANVLTF
>TRBV7-2|TRBJ1-1|-|-
TGTGCCAGCTCCCATTACCCCAACCGGGGCAGAAGATCTGAAGCTTTCTTT
CASSHYPNRGRRSEAFF
>TRBV6-5|TRBJ2-1|-|-
TGTGCCAGCAGTTATCGACACTACAATGAGCAGTTCTTC
CASSYRHYNEQFF
>TRBV7-9|TRBJ1-4|-|TRBD1
TGTGCCAGCAGCTTTCTTACAGGGGGCAATGAAAAACTGTTTTTT
CASSFLTGGNEKLFF
>TRBV3-1|TRBJ1-1|-|-
TGTGCCAGCAGCCAAGACCCCAGGGTCCCGTCGCTGGACACTGAAGCTTTCTTT
CASSQDPRVPSLDTEAFF
>TRBV7-2|TRBJ2-7|-|-
TGTGCCAGCAGCTCCGACGGGACCTTGGACGAGCAGTACTTC
CASSSDGTLDEQYF
>TRBV12-3/TRBV12-4|TRBJ2-5|-|-
TGTGCCAGCAGTCGGGGGGAGACCCAGTACTTC
CASSRGETQYF
>TRBV6-1|TRBJ1-2|-|-
TGTGCCAGCAGTGCGGCGGCTAACTATGGCTACACCTTC
CASSAAANYGYTF
>TRBV6-1|TRBJ2-1|-|TRBD1
TGTGCCAGCAGCGACCTCCGGGACAGTCGGTCGGATGAGCAGTTCTTC
CASSDLRDSRSDEQFF
>TRBV5-5|TRBJ2-7|-|-
TGTGCCAGCATCCCCCACTACCAGCATAACGAGCAGTACTTC
CASIPHYQHNEQYF
>TRBV12-5|TRBJ2-1|-|-
TGTGCTAGTGCCCCTCCGGGTTACGGGCAGTTCTTC
CASAPPGYGQFF
>TRBV6-2/TRBV6-3|TRBJ1-6|-|-
TGTGCCAGCGGGGATTCACCCCTCCACTTT
CASGDSPLHF
>TRBV4-1|TRBJ2-7|few|TRBD1
TGCGCCAGCAGCACCGGGACAGGGCTCTACGAGCAGTACTTC
CASSTGTGLYEQYF